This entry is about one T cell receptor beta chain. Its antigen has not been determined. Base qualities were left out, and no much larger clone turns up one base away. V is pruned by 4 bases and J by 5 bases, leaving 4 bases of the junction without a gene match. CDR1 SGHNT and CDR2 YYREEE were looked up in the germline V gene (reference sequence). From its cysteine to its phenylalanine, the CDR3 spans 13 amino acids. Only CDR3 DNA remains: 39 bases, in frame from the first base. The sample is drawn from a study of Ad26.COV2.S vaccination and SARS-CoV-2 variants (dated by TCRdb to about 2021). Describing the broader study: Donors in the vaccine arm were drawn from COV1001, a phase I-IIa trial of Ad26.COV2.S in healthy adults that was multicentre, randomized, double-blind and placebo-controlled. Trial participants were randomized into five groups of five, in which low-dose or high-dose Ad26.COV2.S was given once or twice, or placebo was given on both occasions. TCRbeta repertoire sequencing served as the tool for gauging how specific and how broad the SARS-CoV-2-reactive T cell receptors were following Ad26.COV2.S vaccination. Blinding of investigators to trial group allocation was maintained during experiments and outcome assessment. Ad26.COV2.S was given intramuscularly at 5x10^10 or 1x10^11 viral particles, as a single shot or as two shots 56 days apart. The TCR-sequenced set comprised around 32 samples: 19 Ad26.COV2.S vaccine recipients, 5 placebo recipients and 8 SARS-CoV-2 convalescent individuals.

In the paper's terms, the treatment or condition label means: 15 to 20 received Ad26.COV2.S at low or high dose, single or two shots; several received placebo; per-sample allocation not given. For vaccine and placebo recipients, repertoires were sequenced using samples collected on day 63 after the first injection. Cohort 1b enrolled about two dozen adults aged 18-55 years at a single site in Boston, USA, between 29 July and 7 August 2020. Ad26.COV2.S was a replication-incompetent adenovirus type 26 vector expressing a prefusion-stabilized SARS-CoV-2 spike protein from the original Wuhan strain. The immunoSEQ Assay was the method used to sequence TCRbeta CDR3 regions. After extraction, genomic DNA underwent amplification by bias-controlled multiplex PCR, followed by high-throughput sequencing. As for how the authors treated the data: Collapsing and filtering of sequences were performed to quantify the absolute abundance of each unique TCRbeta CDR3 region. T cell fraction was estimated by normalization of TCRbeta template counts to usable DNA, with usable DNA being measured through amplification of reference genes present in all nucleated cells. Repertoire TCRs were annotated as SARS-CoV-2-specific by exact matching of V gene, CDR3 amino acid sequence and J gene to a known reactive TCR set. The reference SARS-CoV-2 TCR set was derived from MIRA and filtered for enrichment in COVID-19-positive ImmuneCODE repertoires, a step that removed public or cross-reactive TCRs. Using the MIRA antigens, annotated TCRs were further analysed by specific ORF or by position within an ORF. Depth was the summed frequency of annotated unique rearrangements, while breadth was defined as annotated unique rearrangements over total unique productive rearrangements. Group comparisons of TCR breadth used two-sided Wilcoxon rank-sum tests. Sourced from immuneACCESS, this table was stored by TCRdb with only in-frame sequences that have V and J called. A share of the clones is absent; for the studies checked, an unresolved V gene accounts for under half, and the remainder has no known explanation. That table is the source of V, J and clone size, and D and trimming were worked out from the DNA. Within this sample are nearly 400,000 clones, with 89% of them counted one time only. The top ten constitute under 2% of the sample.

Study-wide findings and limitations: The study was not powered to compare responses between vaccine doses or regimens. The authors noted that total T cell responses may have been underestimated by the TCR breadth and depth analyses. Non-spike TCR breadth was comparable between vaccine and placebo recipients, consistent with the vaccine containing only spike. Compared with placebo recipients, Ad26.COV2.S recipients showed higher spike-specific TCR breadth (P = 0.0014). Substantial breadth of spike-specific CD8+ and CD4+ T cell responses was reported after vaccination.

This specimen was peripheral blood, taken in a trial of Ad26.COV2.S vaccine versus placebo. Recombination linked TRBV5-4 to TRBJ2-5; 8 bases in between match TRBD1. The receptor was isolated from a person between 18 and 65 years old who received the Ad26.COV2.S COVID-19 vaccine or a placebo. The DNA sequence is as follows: TGTGCCAGCAGCCGGACAGGGACGGAGACCCAGTACTTC. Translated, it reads CASSRTGTETQYF.